The clone carrying this T cell receptor (beta chain) was observed many times. The antigen is undetermined. The data are from a study of neurological immune-mediated disorders. This CDR3 is 12 amino acids long. Germline assignment: CDR1 SGHTA and CDR2 FQGNSA. With 6 bases removed from V and 2 bases from J, the gap between germline ends came to 5 bases. Study-wide results and caveats: The level of TCR clonal expansion was highest in patients with HTLV-1-associated myelopathy and lowest in multiple sclerosis, where it fell below the level seen in healthy controls. The expanded clones of different subjects shared no CDR3 amino acid sequences (suggesting private repertoires in all groups).

5'RACE employing 10-nucleotide random UMIs yielded the cDNA. A single record per CDR3 protein comes from TCRdb applying MiXCR to the 5' RACE reads. The sample carries tens of thousands of distinct CDR3 sequences, 15% to 20% recorded once. The sequencing input was PBMCs. The receptor was derived from a woman between 40 and 50 years old in good health. This chain connects TRBV7-2 to TRBJ1-5; no clear D. The CDR3 bases are TGTGCCAGCAGTTTTGGCAATCAGCCCCAGCATTTT. It specifies CASSFGNQPQHF.